The text below deals with one T cell receptor beta chain. This entry is derived from a study of blood T cells in healthy people across ages. This CDR3 spans 13 amino acids. The germline V gene has CDR1 KGHSH and CDR2 LQKENI. A sample-barcoded 5' primer and a J-beta primer mix were used in a second PCR of roughly 7 to 11 cycles. TCRdb re-called the 5' RACE reads with MiXCR, one entry per CDR3 protein. The sample has approximately 490,000 distinct CDR3 sequences, about 25% seen once; the top ten hold around 10%. The same data also contributed to another study, on T cells of mothers and their children. From that study: The M1S primer of the second PCR added sample barcodes and 2-4 random nucleotides.

The source material was blood. The source is a boy younger than 18 in good health. The rearrangement links TRBV18 to TRBJ2-5; D tentatively reads TRBD1 or TRBD2 (7 bases each). The tail of the sequence fits TRBJ2-7 better, so the J call may be wrong. The CDR3 region has the DNA TGTGCCAGCTCAACAACAGGGGAGGGCGAGCAGTACTTC. Encoded protein: CASSTTGEGEQYF.